This TCR beta chain was retrieved from a study of T cell responses to AZD1222 COVID-19 vaccine. For the study at large: Second-dose groups at about 4 or about 12 weeks were pooled.

V lost 5 bases to trimming and J lost 4 bases, with 9 bases between them. Germline CDR1 LNHDA, CDR2 SQIVND (reference sequence). This CDR3 has 13 amino acids. Sequenced by immunoSEQ multiplex PCR; TCRdb stores in-frame clones only, minus some. Among 150,000 to 200,000 clones listed, 90% to 95% were seen once. This clone was detected once. Its antigen is not known. Study-level points and caveats: The study found Spike-specific TCR breadth and depth rose after two AZD1222 doses. Variant regions that are unmutated are reportedly the target of nearly half of spike-specific TCRs. Clonal diversity may have been underestimated in mostly white British donors.

The V gene is TRBV19, the J gene TRBJ2-1; tentative D call: TRBD2 (6 bases). The material was peripheral blood, obtained on day 0 of AZD1222 vaccination. The sequence was obtained from an adult in good health. Here the CDR3 reads CASSPGTYNEQFF. The CDR3 DNA follows: TGTGCCAGTAGTCCCGGGACTTACAATGAGCAGTTCTTC.